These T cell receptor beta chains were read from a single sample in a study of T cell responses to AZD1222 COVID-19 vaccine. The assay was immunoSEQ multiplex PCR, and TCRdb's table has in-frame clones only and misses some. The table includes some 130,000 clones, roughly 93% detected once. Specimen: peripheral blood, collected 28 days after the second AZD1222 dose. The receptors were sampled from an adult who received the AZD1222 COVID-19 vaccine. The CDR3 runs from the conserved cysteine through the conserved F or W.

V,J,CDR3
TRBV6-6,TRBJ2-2,CASSQQGAPNTGELFF
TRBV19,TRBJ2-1,CATNRDGRYNEQFF
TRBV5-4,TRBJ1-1,CASSFPPGRRTEVNTEAFF
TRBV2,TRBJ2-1,CASTPVGTQFF
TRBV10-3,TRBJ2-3,CASGGGPSTDTQYF
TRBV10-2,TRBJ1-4,CASKGVSDSEKLFF
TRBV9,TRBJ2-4,CASSSTRGRAQNIQYF
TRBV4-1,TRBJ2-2,CASSQGLAGDGTGELFF
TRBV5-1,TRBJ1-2,CASSVTTREGYTF
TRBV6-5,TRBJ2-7,CASSYRTGPDQYF
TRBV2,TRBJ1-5,CASSESPEGQPQHF
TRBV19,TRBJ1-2,CASSSPRDVLLPYGYTF
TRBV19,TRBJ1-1,CASSIKFGTTEAFF
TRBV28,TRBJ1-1,CASSHQRTEAFF
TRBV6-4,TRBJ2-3,CASSLSGASTDTQYF
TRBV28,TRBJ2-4,CASSPQGALAKNIQYF
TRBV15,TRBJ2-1,CATSRGRVAGYNEQFF
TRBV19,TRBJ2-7,CASSIDIRGRAAEQYF
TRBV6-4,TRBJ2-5,CASRTRTGGETQYF
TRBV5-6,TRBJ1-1,CASSLGRTNTEAFF
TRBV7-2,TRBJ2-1,CASNLGGGGYEVF
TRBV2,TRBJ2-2,CASRGRQGMNTGELFF
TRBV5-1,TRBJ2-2,CASSLVSGRNTGELFF
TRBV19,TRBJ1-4,CASSIGNRGREKLFF
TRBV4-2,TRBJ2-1,CASSQPATGADLSYNEQFF
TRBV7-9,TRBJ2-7,CASSEEPGQGLEDYEQYF
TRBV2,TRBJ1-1,CASRGWDREAFF
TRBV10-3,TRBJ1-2,CAISPGRLYGYTF
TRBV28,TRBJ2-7,CASRHGTGAPYEQYF